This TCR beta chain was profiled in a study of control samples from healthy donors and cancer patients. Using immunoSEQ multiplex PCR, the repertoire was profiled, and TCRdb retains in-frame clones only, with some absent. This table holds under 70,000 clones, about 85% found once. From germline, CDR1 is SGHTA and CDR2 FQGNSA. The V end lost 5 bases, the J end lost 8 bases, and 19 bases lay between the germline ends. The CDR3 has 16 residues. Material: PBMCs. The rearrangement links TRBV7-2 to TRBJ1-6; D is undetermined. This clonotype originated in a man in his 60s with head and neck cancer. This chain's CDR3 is CASSPRGGSTHSPLHF. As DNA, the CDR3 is TGTGCCAGCAGCCCGCGGGGAGGCAGCACTCATTCACCCCTCCACTTT. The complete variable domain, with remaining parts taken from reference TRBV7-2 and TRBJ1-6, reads GAGVSQSPSNKVTEKGKDVELRCDPISGHTALYWYRQSLGQGLEFLIYFQGNSAPDKSGLPSDRFSAERTGGSVSTLTIQRTQQEDSAVYLCASSPRGGSTHSPLHFGNGTRLTVT.